A single sample gave rise to the 2 T cell receptor beta chains below, sequenced in a study of identical twins. TCRdb itself ran the 5' RACE reads through MiXCR, one entry per CDR3 protein. This table holds around 250,000 distinct CDR3 sequences, about 13% found once. These data also formed part of another study, on yellow fever vaccine responses in identical twins.

The sample was memory (CD45RO+) T cells sorted from blood. These receptors were taken from a young woman in good health.

This clonotype came up a few times. The rearrangement joins TRBV11-2 to TRBJ2-3; TRBD2 might be the D (6 bases). CDR1 and CDR2 (germline): SGHAT, FQNNGV. CDR3 size: 15 residues. Trimming removed 4 bases at V and 3 bases at J, with 14 bases between. CDR3 coding DNA: TGTGCCAGCAGCTACCCCGGGACTGGAACAGATACGCAGTATTTT. Protein: CASSYPGTGTDTQYF.

The chain employs TRBV7-2 and TRBJ2-5; TRBD1 might be the D (6 bases). The germline V gene encodes CDR1 SGHTA and CDR2 FQGNSA. CDR3 length: 15 amino acids. Trimming stripped 2 bases from V and 0 bases from J, with 10 bases between. The CDR3 spells CASSLQGTDQETQYF. The DNA of the CDR3 is TGTGCCAGCAGCTTACAGGGGACCGACCAAGAGACCCAGTACTTC.